The 23 T cell receptor beta chains listed next were all sequenced from one sample in a study of control samples from healthy donors and cancer patients (dated by TCRdb to 2020 to 2021). Library preparation employed the immunoSEQ multiplex PCR assay. Drawn from immuneACCESS, this table holds only the in-frame rearrangements with V and J called that TCRdb kept. Clones are partly lost; checked studies trace under half to an unresolved V gene and leave the rest unexplained. This sample has about 100,000 clones in its table, and just over 90% of those were observed once. The leading ten clones occupy about 2.5% of the sample. The source material was blood. The receptor source for this set is a woman aged 18-29 years in good health.

This clone was detected only once. The genes are TRBV5-1 and TRBJ2-7; D is ambiguous. CDR1 SGHRS and CDR2 YFSETQ come from the germline V gene. This CDR3 is built from 13 residues. V gave up 3 bases and J gave up 0 bases, with 7 bases separating them. In nucleotides, the CDR3 is TGCGCCAGCAGCTCCGTATACTCCTACGAGCAGTACTTC. It yields the protein CASSSVYSYEQYF.

Concerning this clone itself: A junction boundary mismatches the germline segment, possibly from a read error. The V gene is TRBV28, the J gene TRBJ1-5; D is unresolved. Germline V gene data show CDR1 as MDHEN and CDR2 as SYDVKM. The CDR3 spans 12 residues. In nucleotides, the CDR3 is TGTGCTAGCAGTTTGGAGTTTTGGCCCCAGCATTTT. This codes for CASSLEFWPQHF.

This clone has just a few counts. The chain is built from TRBV6-2 or TRBV6-3 and TRBJ1-5; no clear D. Germline V lookup: CDR1 MNHEY, CDR2 SVGEGT. V was pared by 6 bases and J by 3 bases, with 21 bases between. The CDR3 loop spans 17 amino acids. This CDR3 reads CASSRLNKIEVNQPQHF. CDR3 sequence (DNA): TGTGCCAGCAGCCGATTAAATAAAATAGAGGTCAATCAGCCCCAGCATTTT.

The chain carries TRBV4-2 and TRBJ1-6; D uncertain. This CDR3 is built from 16 residues. Per the germline V gene, CDR1 is LGHNA and CDR2 is YNFKEQ. Trimming stripped 0 bases from V and 7 bases from J, with 13 bases between. CDR3 sequence: CASSQDSGITNSPLHF. CDR3 bases: TGTGCCAGCAGCCAAGATTCCGGCATTACCAATTCACCCCTCCACTTT.

The chain uses TRBV27 and TRBJ2-5; no firm D call. Germline V gives CDR1 MNHEY, CDR2 SMNVEV (reference sequence). The CDR3 loop spans 13 amino acids. Between the trimmed V and J ends, which lost 5 bases and 7 bases, there was a span of 14 bases. The DNA for the CDR3 is TGTGCCAGCAGTCCCGTGCCACTGGGGACCCAGTACTTC. Amino acids: CASSPVPLGTQYF.

The rearrangement uses TRBV12-5 and TRBJ2-1; D remains unclear. V dropped 5 bases and J dropped 9 bases, with 17 bases sitting between them. The CDR3 length is 14 residues. Germline CDR1 and CDR2: LGHNT and FRNRAP. The CDR3 protein is CASGPPQVGGEQFF. The CDR3 DNA sequence: TGTGCTAGTGGTCCCCCCCAGGTGGGCGGTGAGCAGTTCTTC.

The chain carries TRBV3-1 (or the pseudogene TRBV3-2) and TRBJ2-3; 13 nucleotides line up with TRBD2. The CDR3 extends over 17 amino acids. Germline CDR1 reads LGHDT; CDR2 reads YNNKEL (reference sequence). J gave up 6 bases and V 5 bases, and 11 bases lay outside the gene matches. The DNA of the CDR3 is TGTGCCAGCAGCGAACCGGGACTAGCGGGGCCCCGTGATACGCAGTATTTT. Translating gives CASSEPGLAGPRDTQYF.

The chain is built from TRBV12-3 or TRBV12-4 and TRBJ1-1; D unclear. This CDR3 is 12 amino acids long. The germline V and J ends were trimmed by 6 bases and 6 bases, with 11 bases remaining between them. CDR3 nucleotides: TGTGCCAGCAGCCGACAATTCTCTGAAGCTTTCTTT. It specifies CASSRQFSEAFF.

The CDR3 DNA reads as TGTGCCAGCAGCCCGACACAAGAGACCCAGTACTTC. This encodes CASSPTQETQYF. The chain links TRBV7-2 to TRBJ2-5, with no clear D. Germline lookup yields CDR1 SGHTA and CDR2 FQGNSA. V was clipped by 5 bases and J by 2 bases, with 6 bases between them. CDR3 size: 12 residues.

V is TRBV5-8 and J is TRBJ1-5; D gene uncertain. The CDR3 has 14 amino acids. Germline V CDR1 and CDR2: SGHTS, YDEGEE. V lost 0 bases and J lost 5, with 9 bases in between. CDR3 sequence: CASSLEEFHQPQHF. The CDR3 coding sequence is TGTGCCAGCAGCTTGGAAGAGTTTCATCAGCCCCAGCATTTT.

As to this clone: In the same sample, other DNA sequences code for this CDR3. The gene calls are TRBV29-1 and TRBJ2-7; TRBD2 matches 12 bases. The CDR3 consists of 15 residues. The germline V gene has CDR1 SQVTM and CDR2 ANQGSEA. The CDR3 DNA follows: TGCAGTGTGGCCCTAGCTAGCGGGGGGGCCTACGAGCAGTACTTC. It specifies CSVALASGGAYEQYF.

The chain links TRBV5-6 to TRBJ1-3; perhaps TRBD1 as D (5 bases). This CDR3 spans 16 amino acids. V lost 3 bases to trimming and J lost 4 bases, with 17 bases between them. Germline CDR1 and CDR2: SGHDT and YYEEEE. CDR3 protein: CASSWDPMGRGNTIYF. The CDR3 DNA is TGTGCCAGCAGCTGGGACCCGATGGGGAGAGGAAACACCATATATTTT.

The V gene is TRBV9, the J gene TRBJ1-1; D not resolved. CDR1 is SGDLS and CDR2 is YYNGEE in the germline V gene. V dropped 2 bases and J dropped 1 base, with 15 bases sitting between them. The CDR3 has 16 residues. The CDR3 is CASSVSPGASNTEAFF. The CDR3 DNA reads TGTGCCAGCAGCGTGAGCCCGGGAGCCTCGAACACTGAAGCTTTCTTT.

The gene calls are TRBV5-1 and TRBJ2-3; D is unresolved. The CDR3 is made up of 14 amino acids. CDR1 and CDR2 (germline): SGHRS, YFSETQ. V was trimmed by 0 bases and J by 2 bases, leaving 7 bases between them. This chain's CDR3 is CASSLAQLTDTQYF. The CDR3 region has the DNA TGCGCCAGCAGCTTGGCTCAGCTCACAGATACGCAGTATTTT.

The chain combines TRBV7-9 with TRBJ2-3, with TRBD2 matching 9 bases. Germline V gene sequence: CDR1 SEHNR, CDR2 FQNEAQ (reference sequence). The V gene end was trimmed by 2 bases and the J gene end by 6 bases; junction bases not matched to a gene: 9. The CDR3 totals 16 residues. For the CDR3, the DNA is TGTGCCAGCAGCTTATCCGCTAGCGGGATGGGGGATACGCAGTATTTT. Translated: CASSLSASGMGDTQYF.

The CDR3 coding sequence is TGTGCCAGCAGCGGAGGACAGGGATTGATCCCCTACGAGCAGTACTTC. Its protein product is CASSGGQGLIPYEQYF. The chain carries TRBV9 and TRBJ2-7; 8 nucleotides line up with TRBD1. The V segment lost 3 bases and the J segment 2 bases; nucleotides outside the gene matches: 10. CDR1 and CDR2 (germline): SGDLS, YYNGEE. The CDR3 runs to 16 residues.

The chain couples TRBV6-2 or TRBV6-3 to TRBJ2-7; D is uncertain. V dropped 6 bases and J dropped 6 bases, with 9 bases sitting between them. From germline, CDR1 is MNHEY and CDR2 SVGEGT. This CDR3 comprises 11 residues. DNA of the CDR3: TGTGCCAGCAGCCACCCGGGCGAGCAGTACTTC. Its translation is CASSHPGEQYF.

This sequence joins TRBV14 and TRBJ1-1, with 8 bases that match TRBD1. The CDR3 length is 15 residues. V gave up 5 bases and J gave up 8 bases; unmatched junction bases: 13. The germline V gene has CDR1 SGHDN and CDR2 FVKESK. CDR3 nucleotide sequence: TGTGCCAGCAGCTCACGGACAGGGATGCGGTCCGAAGCTTTCTTT. Residues: CASSSRTGMRSEAFF.

The rearrangement links TRBV7-2 to TRBJ2-1; 10 nucleotides line up with TRBD2. V lost 2 bases, J lost 4 bases, and 8 bases stayed unmatched. The CDR3 length is 17 residues. The germline gives CDR1 SGHTA, CDR2 FQGNSA. CDR3 sequence: CASSLHYRLAGYNEQFF. The CDR3 DNA is TGTGCCAGCAGCTTACATTATCGACTAGCGGGTTACAATGAGCAGTTCTTC.

The chain recombines TRBV5-8 with TRBJ1-3; D is undetermined. The V end lost 5 bases, the J end lost 3 bases, and 12 bases lay between the germline ends. The CDR3 sequence is 14 residues long. Germline CDR1 and CDR2: SGHTS and YDEGEE. The CDR3 is CASRALDGGNTIYF. CDR3 in DNA: TGTGCCAGCAGAGCTTTGGACGGTGGAAACACCATATATTTT.

The chain is built from TRBV3-1 (or the pseudogene TRBV3-2) and TRBJ1-4; tentatively, D is TRBD1 (6 bases). This CDR3 is 14 amino acids long. Germline CDR1 and CDR2: LGHDT and YNNKEL (reference sequence). Trimming cost V 5 bases and J 7 bases, with 14 bases left between them. CDR3 in amino acids: CASSSRDIGEKLFF. Here the CDR3 DNA reads TGTGCCAGCAGCTCTCGGGACATAGGTGAAAAACTGTTTTTT.

The chain has TRBV9 and TRBJ1-1; D possibly corresponds to TRBD1 (5 bases). CDR3 length equals 16 residues. In germline, CDR1 is SGDLS, CDR2 YYNGEE. V lost 5 bases, J lost 2 bases, and 19 bases lay in between. The CDR3 DNA sequence: TGTGCCAGCAGTAGTAGTGGGGGGACCCTCAACACTGAAGCTTTCTTT. This translates into CASSSSGGTLNTEAFF.

This clone was seen a few times. The CDR3 is CASSGAARVSYEQYF. CDR3 DNA: TGTGCCAGCAGTGGGGCGGCCAGGGTGAGCTACGAGCAGTACTTC. The chain joins TRBV28 to TRBJ2-7, with D maybe TRBD1 (5 bases). This CDR3 spans 15 amino acids. Germline V gives CDR1 MDHEN, CDR2 SYDVKM. With 5 bases removed from V and 3 bases from J, the gap between germline ends came to 17 bases.